Detailed here is one T cell receptor beta chain. Its specificity is unknown. These data belong to a study of glioma-infiltrating T cells. General study results and limits: Tissue-blood divergence was below expectation in non-neoplastic patients, above in gliomas.

TCR alpha and beta CDR3 regions were amplified from RNA using iRepertoire nested multiplex PCR. One-step reverse transcription and amplification started from around 100-400 ng of tissue mRNA or PBMC total RNA. Using its own MiXCR run on the multiplex PCR reads, TCRdb lists one record per CDR3 protein. The sample contains about 130,000 distinct CDR3 sequences, 24% of which appear only once. This CDR3 spans 10 amino acids. V was cut by 6 bases and J by 7 bases, with 9 bases left in between. Per the germline V gene, CDR1 is SQVTM and CDR2 is ANQGSEA. The chain employs TRBV29-1 and TRBJ1-2, with no clear D. This clonotype originated in a human donor with low-grade glioma or glioblastoma, undergoing nonglioma brain surgery, or in good health (not recorded which). The sequencing sample was made of glioma tissue, nonneoplastic brain tissue, or PBMCs (not recorded which). The CDR3 region is CSVASPGYTF. CDR3 nucleotides: TGCAGCGTCGCTTCTCCTGGCTACACCTTC.